The 5 T cell receptor beta chains in this list originate from one sample, sequenced in a study of blood T cell repertoires in COVID-19. The data were produced by immunoSEQ multiplex PCR, yet TCRdb's version contains in-frame clones alone and is incomplete. Of around 300,000 clones detected, 90% appear once; the ten largest clones hold over 3.5%. The sequenced sample consisted of PBMCs or T cells enriched from blood (not recorded which). These receptors originate from a woman in her late teens or twenties with acute COVID-19.

This sequence joins TRBV6-2 or TRBV6-3 and TRBJ2-5, with TRBD2 as a possible D gene (6 bases). The germline gives CDR1 MNHEY, CDR2 SVGEGT. Trimming left V 5 bases short and J 4 bases short, with 14 bases between. The CDR3 is 14 amino acids. The DNA of the CDR3 is TGTGCCAGCAGTGACGGACTATCTGGAGAGACCCAGTACTTC. Amino acid sequence: CASSDGLSGETQYF.

The J gene is TRBJ2-5, the V gene TRBV3-1 (or the pseudogene TRBV3-2), with 8 nucleotides matching TRBD2. The germline V gene encodes CDR1 LGHDT and CDR2 YNNKEL (reference sequence). The CDR3 extends over 14 amino acids. Unmatched junction bases numbered 1, after V lost 3 bases and J lost 1 base. CDR3 residues: CASSHSGVQETQYF. CDR3 DNA sequence: TGTGCCAGCAGCCATAGCGGGGTCCAAGAGACCCAGTACTTC.

This chain links TRBV7-6 with TRBJ1-3, with TRBD1 as a possible D gene (5 bases). V lost 5 bases and J 1 base, leaving 15 bases between the germline ends. The length of the CDR3 is 16 residues. CDR1 and CDR2 (germline): SGHVS, FNYEAQ. CDR3 in DNA: TGTGCCAGCAGCCAAGGGACTCGAGGTTCTGGAAACACCATATATTTT. Its translation: CASSQGTRGSGNTIYF.

The chain links TRBV5-6 to TRBJ2-5, with 7 bases fitting TRBD2. J lost 4 bases, V lost 1 base, and 10 bases had no gene match. CDR1 and CDR2 (germline): SGHDT, YYEEEE. This CDR3 is built from 16 residues. Here the CDR3 reads CASSLTPPGGGETQYF. CDR3 DNA sequence: TGTGCCAGCAGCTTGACCCCTCCGGGAGGCGGAGAGACCCAGTACTTC. The variable domain in full, completed from reference TRBV5-6 and TRBJ2-5, reads DAGVTQSPTHLIKTRGQQVTLRCSPKSGHDTVSWYQQALGQGPQFIFQYYEEEERQRGNFPDRFSGHQFPNYSSELNVNALLLGDSALYLCASSLTPPGGGETQYFGPGTRLLVL.

This clone has only one observation. J is TRBJ1-6 and V is TRBV7-9; perhaps TRBD1 as D (5 bases). Trimming left V 7 bases short and J 5 bases short, with 12 bases between. Germline values: CDR1 SEHNR, CDR2 FQNEAQ (reference sequence). There are 14 residues in the CDR3. CDR3 coding DNA: TGTGCCAGCACCCCCGACAGACATAATTCACCCCTCCACTTT. Its translation is CASTPDRHNSPLHF.